A selection of T cell receptor beta chains follows, all from one sample in a study of breast tumors, draining lymph nodes, adjacent tissues. TCRdb independently ran MiXCR on the multiplex PCR reads; one entry per CDR3 protein. The sample lists under 250,000 distinct CDR3 sequences, approximately 31% occurring once. The sample taken for sequencing was axillary lymph node tissue. The receptors here all came from a female donor with breast cancer. Some clones in this sample may be carry-over from other donors' samples. CDR3s include the opening cysteine and the closing phenylalanine or tryptophan. D genes are given only for firm matches. Clone size is not always given. Where it is, it says once, few, many or a class for expanded clones.

v_call	d_call	clone_size	j_call	cdr3_aa	cdr3_nt
TRBV2	NA	many	TRBJ1-3	CASSVRASGNTIYF	TGTGCCAGCAGTGTACGGGCCTCTGGAAACACCATATATTTT
TRBV2	TRBD1	once	TRBJ1-5	CASSIDRDQPQHF	TGTGCCAGCAGCATAGACAGGGATCAGCCCCAGCATTTT
TRBV2	NA	NA	TRBJ1-5	CASTSLGGFNQPQHF	TGTGCCAGCACCTCCCTCGGGGGGTTCAATCAGCCCCAGCATTTT
TRBV7-2	NA	many	TRBJ2-7	CASSLGRSSYEQYF	TGTGCCAGCAGCTTAGGTAGGAGTTCCTACGAGCAGTACTTC
TRBV6-1	NA	many	TRBJ2-7	CASSAVYYEQYF	TGTGCCAGCAGCGCCGTCTACTACGAGCAGTACTTC
TRBV2	NA	NA	TRBJ2-5	CASKGTQYF	TGTGCCAGCAAGGGGACCCAGTACTTC
TRBV11-2	NA	once	TRBJ1-3	CASSSHRGDTIYF	TGTGCCAGCAGCTCCCACCGGGGGGACACCATATATTTT
TRBV18	NA	few	TRBJ2-1	CASSPSQGPYNEQFF	TGTGCCAGCTCACCGAGTCAGGGCCCCTACAATGAGCAGTTCTTC
TRBV13	NA	many	TRBJ1-4	CASSLKKGVVNEKLFF	TGTGCCAGCAGCCTCAAGAAGGGGGTTGTCAATGAAAAACTGTTTTTT
TRBV4-1	NA	many	TRBJ2-2	CASSQDSGARASASGELFF	TGCGCCAGCAGCCAAGATTCTGGTGCCCGGGCCTCAGCGTCCGGGGAGCTGTTTTTT
TRBV3-1	NA	many	TRBJ1-6	CASSQVGTRALNSPLHF	TGTGCCAGCAGCCAAGTTGGGACGAGGGCCCTTAATTCACCCCTCCACTTT
TRBV18	TRBD1	many	TRBJ1-6	CASSQDRANSPLHF	TGTGCCAGCTCACAGGACAGGGCTAATTCACCCCTCCACTTT
TRBV30	NA	NA	TRBJ1-1	CAWSPSTRGTFF	TGTGCCTGGAGTCCCTCCACTCGCGGAACTTTCTTT
TRBV7-2	TRBD1	many	TRBJ2-5	CASSKQGGGETQYF	TGTGCCAGCAGCAAACAGGGGGGCGGTGAGACCCAGTACTTC
TRBV7-9	NA	NA	TRBJ1-2	CASSPSAGGYYGYTF	TGTGCCAGCAGCCCCTCCGCGGGGGGTTACTATGGCTACACCTTC
TRBV27	TRBD1	once	TRBJ1-5	CASSTPTGGRESNQPQHF	TGTGCCAGCAGTACCCCGACAGGGGGCAGGGAAAGCAATCAGCCCCAGCATTTT
TRBV18	TRBD1	many	TRBJ2-6	CASSRTGGFGANVLTF	TGTGCCAGCTCACGGACAGGGGGGTTTGGGGCCAACGTCCTGACTTTC
TRBV12-5	NA	NA	TRBJ2-3	CASGLETQGGHEQYF	TGTGCTAGTGGTTTGGAAACACAGGGTGGGCATGAGCAGTATTTT
TRBV5-1	NA	many	TRBJ2-1	CASSLVVGWDNEQFF	TGCGCCAGCAGCTTGGTGGTCGGGTGGGACAATGAGCAGTTCTTC
TRBV7-2	TRBD2	many	TRBJ2-1	CASSATSGRAQPYNEQFF	TGTGCCAGCAGCGCGACTAGCGGGAGGGCCCAACCTTACAATGAGCAGTTCTTC
TRBV2	TRBD1	many	TRBJ2-3	CASSVNRGITDTQYF	TGTGCCAGCAGTGTAAACAGGGGGATCACAGATACGCAGTATTTT
TRBV3-1	NA	many	TRBJ2-2	CASFGTYTGELFF	TGTGCCAGTTTCGGGACTTACACCGGGGAGCTGTTTTTT
TRBV3-1	NA	many	TRBJ2-7	CASSQGGYEQYF	TGTGCCAGCAGCCAAGGCGGCTACGAGCAGTACTTC
TRBV4-2	NA	many	TRBJ1-4	CASSHNYGGDEKLFF	TGTGCCAGCAGCCACAATTATGGCGGGGATGAAAAACTGTTTTTT
TRBV30	TRBD2	many	TRBJ2-2	CAWRLAVTGELFF	TGTGCCTGGAGGCTAGCGGTCACCGGGGAGCTGTTTTTT
TRBV6-1	NA	NA	TRBJ1-4	CAPSGEKLFF	TGTGCCCCCTCAGGGGAAAAACTGTTTTTT
TRBV20-1	NA	NA	TRBJ1-4	CSARDREAGAGKLFF	TGCAGTGCTAGAGATCGAGAAGCTGGGGCGGGAAAACTGTTTTTT
TRBV2	NA	NA	TRBJ2-5	CASRSQYF	TGTGCCAGCAGGAGCCAGTACTTC
TRBV20-1	TRBD1	NA	TRBJ1-3	CSATDRVGGNTMYF	TGCAGTGCCACAGACAGGGTGGGTGGGAACACCATGTATTTT
TRBV7-9	TRBD2	NA	TRBJ2-7	CASSLDYPLGLAAYEQYF	TGTGCCAGCAGCTTAGACTACCCCCTGGGACTAGCGGCCTACGAGCAGTACTTC
TRBV5-1	NA	many	TRBJ2-2	CASSLAGGPGELFF	TGCGCCAGCAGCTTGGCCGGGGGTCCCGGGGAGCTGTTTTTT